This paragraph reports one TCR beta chain. The naive CD8 population came from CD45RO-negative cells selected for CCR7, without terminally differentiated effector memory CD45RA+ cells. Genomic DNA from each subset was divided evenly over several immunoSEQ plates. Sequencing was performed with immunoSEQ multiplex PCR; in TCRdb, only in-frame clones are kept and a portion is missing. The sample lists nearly 2 million clones, about 95% occurring once. The CDR3 has 14 residues. Germline V gene data show CDR1 as MNHEY and CDR2 as SMNVEV (reference sequence). The J segment lost 2 bases and the V segment lost 5 bases, leaving 6 bases of the junction unmatched. The sample is drawn from a study of shared clonotypes between healthy human individuals.

Sequenced: naive CD8+ T cells sorted from blood. V is TRBV27 and J is TRBJ2-7, with TRBD1 identical over 7 bases. The sequence was collected from a man between 18 and 35 years old in good health. The CDR3 loop reads CASSPEQGTYEQYF. Written as DNA, the CDR3 is TGTGCCAGCAGTCCAGAACAGGGGACCTACGAGCAGTACTTC.